Reported below is one T cell receptor beta chain. Its antigen is unknown. The input lacks base qualities; no much larger clone sits a single base away. Looking up the germline V gene yields CDR1 SGHRS and CDR2 YFSETQ. The CDR3 runs 14 amino acids, cysteine and phenylalanine included. Of all the DNA, just the CDR3 is kept, 42 bases in frame from base 1. Trimming leaves V shorter by 4 bases and J shorter by 4 bases, with the junction holding 6 bases beyond the gene matches. The data originate from a study of cytomegalovirus exposure and HLA in healthy donors (dated by TCRdb to about 2017). About the study as a whole: An earlier analysis of some 600 of the donors reported approximately 300 Gb of sequence data and around 120 million unique TCR beta sequences obtained from about 170 million T cells. Roughly 320 gigabases of sequencing data and 75 million to 85 million unique TCR sequences made up an early release that covered several hundred HLA-typed donors. Of the roughly 400 genotyped donors, 65% to 90% were placed in the genetic ancestry cluster associated with self-reported Caucasian donors. The study aimed to test whether signatures of past pathogen exposure could be identified by cataloging public T cell receptors. The T cell repertoires of 550 to 850 subjects were profiled by immunosequencing and related to cytomegalovirus serostatus. Besides the first cohort of 666 subjects, a separate validation cohort made up of 120 different subjects was used. To predict cytomegalovirus infection status, the study brought together high-throughput TCR immunosequencing, statistical association of individual TCRs with disease status, and machine learning. To study patterns of TCR occurrence, a later analysis re-analyzed previously published TCR beta repertoires from 700 or so donors and added high-resolution HLA genotyping. The later analysis used no new phenotypic data to find candidate immune exposures, relying instead on TCR beta sequences and their occurrence across donors. In an earlier analysis of a few hundred of the donors, high-throughput TCR beta sequencing was used to judge whether each TCR beta V gene segment behaved as functional or pseudogenic. Donor age, sex, ethnicity and CMV serostatus were compiled together with the repertoire data. A later genetic analysis used genome-wide SNP genotypes for about 55% of the 666 donors, treating that subset as a discovery cohort. All discovery cohort repertoires had been generated on a single sequencing platform. HLA typing covered class I and class II loci at four-digit resolution. Typing coverage varied by locus: roughly 629-640 donors for A, B, C, DRB1 and DQB1; more than 500 for DQA1; more than 600 for DPA1; about 450 for DPB1. About 5 DR-DQ haplotypes were handled as single units for association and clustering, since linkage in the cohort was strong. Across 398 genotyped donors of the cohort, an average of approximately 200,000 unique TCR beta nucleotide sequences per donor were sequenced, and roughly 17% of those sequences were non-productive. Overall study outcomes, separate from this receptor: In an earlier analysis of some 550 of the donors, most TCR beta V segments were observed in productive rearrangements about 90% or about 30% of the time, broadly matching IMGT annotations. Compared with the 666-donor mean, donors in an Asian-associated ancestry cluster had fewer N-insertions in productive TCRs, according to a later genetic analysis. Specific HLA alleles were associated with roughly 17,000 TCR beta sequences at a false discovery rate of 0.05 in a later analysis. Some IMGT-functional V segments, including TRBV6-2 and TRBV6-3, could not be distinguished by the 87-base-pair reads and were therefore excluded. A total of roughly 160 TCR beta chains were listed by the study as associated with cytomegalovirus. In a later genetic analysis, a missense DCLRE1C variant was associated with V-gene and J-gene trimming of TCR beta chains, and the association was replicated in an independent cohort. In vitro tests confirmed that a few of the cytomegalovirus-associated TCR beta chains recognize cytomegalovirus antigens. Because counts were too low, 15 to 20 rarely observed V segments, including chromosome 9 orphons, were left out of the earlier analysis of 587 of the donors. A cluster of highly shared sequence variants was judged likely to represent a technical artifact of the sequencing pipeline. Correlated functional status among segregating V segments might reflect linkage disequilibrium, but an unknown experimental factor could not be ruled out. While some public TCRs were present in many individuals, most TCR sequences turned up only very rarely across donors. Several of the top co-occurrence clusters appeared to be linked to parvovirus B19, influenza, CMV and Epstein-Barr virus, according to a later analysis. A later analysis found that most CMV-associated TCR beta chains appeared HLA-restricted, with HLA associations seemingly driven largely by CMV exposure. In both the original and validation cohorts, the classifier was reported to diagnose cytomegalovirus status with high specificity and sensitivity. When HLA alleles, especially DR and DQ, strongly co-occurred, TCR associations were difficult to assign to individual alleles. Compared with equally common non-associated chains, HLA-associated TCR beta chains in a later analysis were more clonally expanded and had lower generation probabilities. In a later analysis, the rate of TCR association differed among HLA loci, with DRB1 alleles having the most associated TCRs and HLA-C alleles having the fewest. It was suggested by the authors that the approach could potentially be generalized to other disease states and immunological phenotypes. Sequencing depth was assumed to be roughly uniform across donors in the presence/absence analyses, though that assumption may not hold. A further reported finding was that TCR beta sequences accurately predicted the HLA-A and HLA-B alleles for most subjects in the first cohort. The only immune exposure information available for the cohort was CMV serostatus. Because HLA typing was unavailable for some donors at each locus, only the typed subset was used in association tests. This cohort had only TCR beta chains sequenced, and the lack of alpha or paired-chain data limited which features could be detected.

Preparation of the library involved the immunoSEQ multiplex PCR assay. The multiplex PCR relied on a mix of 60 forward primers for TCR Vbeta segments and 13 reverse primers for TCR Jbeta segments. The CDR3 region of rearranged TCR beta genes was amplified from genomic DNA with a multiplex PCR assay. Amplified TCR beta libraries were sequenced as 87-base-pair reads on the Illumina HiSeq System. In the authors' own workflow: A later analysis counted around 72 million unique TCR beta chains across the 666 repertoires, and approximately 11 million of these chains were shared by at least two donors. Raw reads were error-corrected and collapsed into unique sequences with a nearest-neighbor algorithm that merged closely related sequences to remove PCR and sequencing errors. To assign V, D and J gene segments, CDR3 sequences were aligned to IMGT reference sequences. Each retained sequence needed at least a six-nucleotide match to both a V gene segment and a J gene segment. Rearrangements were called productive when the CDR3 lacked stop codons and stayed in frame with V and J; all others were non-productive. Following IMGT convention, CDR3 was defined as the stretch from the second conserved V-encoded cysteine to the conserved J-encoded phenylalanine. The earlier analysis of roughly 590 of the donors excluded any sequence lacking an unambiguous match to a single V gene segment. In an earlier analysis of several hundred of the donors, V segments were called functional above 56.7% productive rearrangements and were called segregating when the between-donor standard deviation exceeded 5%. To diagnose cytomegalovirus status from the catalog of TCR beta chain sequences, a statistical classification framework was built. V and J gene assignment, in a later analysis, came from comparing TCR nucleotide sequences with IMGT/GENE-DB human TR gene sequences. The TCRdist pipeline was used in a later analysis to assign CDR3 sequences and most-parsimonious VDJ recombination scenarios. In a later analysis, every TCR beta chain was defined by the combination of its CDR3 amino acid sequence and its V-gene family, and reads without a unique V-gene family were dropped. As a way to deal with suspected cross-contamination and a sequencing artifact, a later analysis dropped 500 to 700 nucleotide sequences that were highly shared and had low generation probability. A later analysis calculated a clonal expansion index for each public chain from normalized within-repertoire ranks of inferred template counts. A later analysis computed generation probabilities with a VDJ recombination model fitted to out-of-frame rearrangements, and checked the results against IGoR. Hypergeometric tests were used in a later analysis to score TCR-TCR, TCR-HLA and TCR-CMV co-occurrence, with a repertoire-size bias correction applied to the TCR pairs. To estimate false discovery rates, a later analysis permuted the HLA or CMV assignments 20 times. In a later analysis, co-occurring TCRs were grouped using DBSCAN, and TCRdist sequence similarity was added for clustering within HLA-allele-positive subsets. Repertoires with fewer than 30,000 or more than 120,000 public chains were left out of co-occurrence clustering, as were four to six repertoires with anomalous nucleotide sharing. The table comes from immuneACCESS by way of TCRdb, which keeps in-frame sequences with V and J called. Part of the clones is missing from these tables; in studies checked, under half for an unresolved V gene and the rest for unknown reasons. V and J calls and clone size are copied from that table; D and trimming were computed from the DNA. The sample data list about 92,000 clones, and roughly 81% of these were observed just once. The ten largest clones take up approximately 5.6% of the sample.

In total, fewer than 750 healthy bone marrow donors made up the cohort. All cohort members were sampled while nominally healthy, although unrecorded immune exposures were likely present. The donor tested CMV seropositive, placing the donor among the 289 seropositive members of the cohort. Every donor gave a peripheral blood sample, and the peripheral blood mononuclear cells from that sample were used for TCR beta sequencing. Genomic DNA extraction from the blood cell samples was performed with the Qiagen DNeasy Blood Extraction Kit. This clonotype was sampled from a woman between 18 and 29 years old in good health and CMV-seropositive. Recombination linked TRBV5-1 to TRBJ2-3; TRBD2 aligns with 7 central bases. Input material: PBMCs. The nucleotide sequence is TGCGCCAGCAGCACAATAGCGGGTCCAGATACGCAGTATTTT. Its protein reads: CASSTIAGPDTQYF.